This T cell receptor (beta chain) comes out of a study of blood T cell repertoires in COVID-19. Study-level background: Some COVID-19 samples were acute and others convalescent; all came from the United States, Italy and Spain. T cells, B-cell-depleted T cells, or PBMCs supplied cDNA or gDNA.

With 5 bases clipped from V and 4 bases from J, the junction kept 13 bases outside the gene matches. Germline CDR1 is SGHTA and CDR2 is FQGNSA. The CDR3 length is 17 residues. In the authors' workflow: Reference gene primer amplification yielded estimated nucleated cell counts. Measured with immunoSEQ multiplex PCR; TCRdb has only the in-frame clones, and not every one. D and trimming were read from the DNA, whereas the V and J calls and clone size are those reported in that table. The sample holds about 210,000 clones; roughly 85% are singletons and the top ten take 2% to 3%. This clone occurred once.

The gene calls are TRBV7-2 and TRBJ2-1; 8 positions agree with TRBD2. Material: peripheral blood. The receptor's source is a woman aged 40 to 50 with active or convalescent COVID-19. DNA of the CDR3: TGTGCCAGCAGCCCAAGGGTCTTAGCGGGACTTTACAATGAGCAGTTCTTC. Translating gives CASSPRVLAGLYNEQFF.